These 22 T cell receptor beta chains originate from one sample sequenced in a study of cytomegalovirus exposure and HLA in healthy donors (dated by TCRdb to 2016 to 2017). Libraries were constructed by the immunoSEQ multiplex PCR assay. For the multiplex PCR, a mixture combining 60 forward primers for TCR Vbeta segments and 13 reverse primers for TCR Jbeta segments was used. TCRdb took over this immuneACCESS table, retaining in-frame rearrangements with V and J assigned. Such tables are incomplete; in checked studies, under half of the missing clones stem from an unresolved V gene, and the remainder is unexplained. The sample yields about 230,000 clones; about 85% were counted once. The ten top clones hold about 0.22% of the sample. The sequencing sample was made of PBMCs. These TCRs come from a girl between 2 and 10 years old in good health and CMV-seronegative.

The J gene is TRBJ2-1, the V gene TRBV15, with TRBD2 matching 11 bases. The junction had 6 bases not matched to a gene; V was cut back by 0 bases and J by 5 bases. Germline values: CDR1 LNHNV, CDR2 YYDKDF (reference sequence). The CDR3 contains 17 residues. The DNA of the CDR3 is TGTGCCACCAGCAGAGATTCTCCTAGCGGGAGGAACAATGAGCAGTTCTTC. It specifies CATSRDSPSGRNNEQFF.

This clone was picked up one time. CDR3 DNA sequence: TGTGCCAGCAGCCAATCTCCGGGTACCCCCTACGAGCAGTACTTC. It codes for CASSQSPGTPYEQYF. The chain recombines TRBV16 with TRBJ2-7; D unclear. Looked up from germline, CDR1 is KGHSY and CDR2 is FQNENV. Deletions cut 0 bases from V and 2 bases from J, with 11 bases between. The CDR3 has 15 amino acids.

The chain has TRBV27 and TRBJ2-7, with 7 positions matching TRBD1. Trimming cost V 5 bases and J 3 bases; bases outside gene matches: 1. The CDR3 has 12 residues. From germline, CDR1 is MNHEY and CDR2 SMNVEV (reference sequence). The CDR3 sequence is CASSPGGYEQYF. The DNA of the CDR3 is TGTGCCAGCAGTCCAGGGGGCTACGAGCAGTACTTC.

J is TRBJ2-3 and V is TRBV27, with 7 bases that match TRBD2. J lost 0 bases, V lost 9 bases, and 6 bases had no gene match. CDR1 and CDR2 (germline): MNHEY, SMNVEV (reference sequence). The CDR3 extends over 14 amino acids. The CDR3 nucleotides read TGTGCCAGTTCGGCTAGCGGCAGCACAGATACGCAGTATTTT. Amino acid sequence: CASSASGSTDTQYF.

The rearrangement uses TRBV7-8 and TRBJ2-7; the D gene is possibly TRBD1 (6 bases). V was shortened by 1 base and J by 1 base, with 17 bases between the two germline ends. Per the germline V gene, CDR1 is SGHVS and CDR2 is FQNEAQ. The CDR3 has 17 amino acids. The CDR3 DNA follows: TGTGCCAGCAGCTTAGATACAGCAGGGGAAGGATCCTACGAGCAGTACTTC. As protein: CASSLDTAGEGSYEQYF.

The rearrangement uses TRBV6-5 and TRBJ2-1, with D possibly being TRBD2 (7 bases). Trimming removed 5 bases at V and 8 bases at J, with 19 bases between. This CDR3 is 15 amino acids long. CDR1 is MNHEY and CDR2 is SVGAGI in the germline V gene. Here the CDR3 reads CASSQRQVGGDEQFF. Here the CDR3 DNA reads TGTGCCAGCAGTCAACGACAGGTAGGGGGGGATGAGCAGTTCTTC.

The CDR3 sequence: CASSIGGNRGINQPQHF. CDR3 sequence (DNA): TGTGCCAGTAGTATAGGAGGGAACAGGGGGATCAATCAGCCCCAGCATTTT. The chain combines TRBV19 with TRBJ1-5; 8 positions match TRBD1. The CDR3 spans 17 residues. J gave up 3 bases and V 1 base, and 8 bases lay outside the gene matches. Germline-derived CDR1 and CDR2 are LNHDA and SQIVND (reference sequence).

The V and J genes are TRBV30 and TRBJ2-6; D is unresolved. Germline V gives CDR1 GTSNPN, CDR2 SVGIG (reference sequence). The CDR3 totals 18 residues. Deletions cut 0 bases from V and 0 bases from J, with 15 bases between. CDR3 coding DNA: TGTGCCTGGAGTGTAACCAGACAAAGCCTCTCTGGGGCCAACGTCCTGACTTTC. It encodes CAWSVTRQSLSGANVLTF.

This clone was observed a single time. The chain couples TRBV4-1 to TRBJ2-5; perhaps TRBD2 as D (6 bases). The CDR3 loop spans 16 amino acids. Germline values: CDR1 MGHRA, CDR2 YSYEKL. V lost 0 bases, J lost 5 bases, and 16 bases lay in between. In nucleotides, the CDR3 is TGCGCCAGCAGCCAAGATAAAGGAGGGAGGCTTGAGACCCAGTACTTC. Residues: CASSQDKGGRLETQYF.

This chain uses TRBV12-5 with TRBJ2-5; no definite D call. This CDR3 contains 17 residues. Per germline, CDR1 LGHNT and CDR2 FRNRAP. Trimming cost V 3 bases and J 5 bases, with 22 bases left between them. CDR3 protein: CASGFFSLANVLETQYF. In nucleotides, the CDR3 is TGTGCTAGTGGTTTTTTTAGCCTGGCGAACGTCCTCGAGACCCAGTACTTC.

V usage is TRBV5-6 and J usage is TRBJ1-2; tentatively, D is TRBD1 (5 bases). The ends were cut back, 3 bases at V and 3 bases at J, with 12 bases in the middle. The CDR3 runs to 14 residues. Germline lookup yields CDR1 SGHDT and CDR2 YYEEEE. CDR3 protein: CASSWGKSYYGYTF. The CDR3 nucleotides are TGTGCCAGCAGCTGGGGCAAATCGTACTATGGCTACACCTTC.

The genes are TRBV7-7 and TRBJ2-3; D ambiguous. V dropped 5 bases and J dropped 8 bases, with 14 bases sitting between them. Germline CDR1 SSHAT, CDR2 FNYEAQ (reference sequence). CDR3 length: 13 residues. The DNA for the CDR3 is TGTGCCAGCAGCACTGACTCCCTAGGTACGCAGTATTTT. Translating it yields CASSTDSLGTQYF. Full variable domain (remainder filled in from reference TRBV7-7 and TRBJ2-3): GAGVSQSPRYKVTKRGQDVTLRCDPISSHATLYWYQQALGQGPEFLTYFNYEAQPDKSGLPSDRFSAERPEGSISTLTIQRTEQRDSAMYRCASSTDSLGTQYFGPGTRLTVL.

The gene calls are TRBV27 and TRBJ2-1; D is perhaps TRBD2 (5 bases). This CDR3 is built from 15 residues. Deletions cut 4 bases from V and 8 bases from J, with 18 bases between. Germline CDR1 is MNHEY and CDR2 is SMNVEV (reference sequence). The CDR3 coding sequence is TGTGCCAGCAGTTCGGCCCGGGATGGCGGGTATGAGCAGTTCTTC. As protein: CASSSARDGGYEQFF.

The CDR3 coding sequence is TGTGCCAGCTCCCTGTTAACGTCTAGCGGGGATAGCTCCTACAATGAGCAGTTCTTC. This gives the protein CASSLLTSSGDSSYNEQFF. The chain joins TRBV18 to TRBJ2-1, with 9 bases fitting TRBD2. This CDR3 spans 19 amino acids. Germline assignment: CDR1 KGHSH and CDR2 LQKENI. The V segment lost 6 bases and the J segment 0 bases; nucleotides outside the gene matches: 15.

The CDR3 region has the DNA TGTGCCTGGAATAGCGGGAGGTTGGCCCAAGAGACCCAGTACTTC. Its protein product is CAWNSGRLAQETQYF. The chain employs TRBV30 and TRBJ2-5; 10 positions agree with TRBD2. CDR1 is GTSNPN, CDR2 SVGIG, per germline (reference sequence). The CDR3 spans 15 residues. V lost 4 bases to trimming and J lost 1 base; unmatched junction nucleotides: 6.

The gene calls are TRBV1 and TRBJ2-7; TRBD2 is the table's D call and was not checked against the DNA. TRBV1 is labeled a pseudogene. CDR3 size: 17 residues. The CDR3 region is CTSSQGRPWLAGYEQYF. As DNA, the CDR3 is TGCACCAGCAGCCAAGGAAGACCGTGGCTAGCAGGCTACGAGCAGTACTTC.

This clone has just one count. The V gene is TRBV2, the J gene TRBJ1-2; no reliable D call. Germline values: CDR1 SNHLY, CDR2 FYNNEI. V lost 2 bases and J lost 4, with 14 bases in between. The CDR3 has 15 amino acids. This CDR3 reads CASSENLGTGYGYTF. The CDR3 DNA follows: TGTGCCAGCAGTGAAAACCTGGGTACGGGCTATGGCTACACCTTC.

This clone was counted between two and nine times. The CDR3 DNA follows: TGCGCCAGCAGCCCGTTCGGGACACCCAGCACAGATACGCAGTATTTT. This gives the protein CASSPFGTPSTDTQYF. This chain connects TRBV5-1 to TRBJ2-3; tentatively, D is TRBD1 (6 bases). This CDR3 spans 16 amino acids. The V gene lost 4 bases and the J gene lost 0 bases, with 15 bases spanning the gap. CDR1 SGHRS and CDR2 YFSETQ come from the germline V gene.

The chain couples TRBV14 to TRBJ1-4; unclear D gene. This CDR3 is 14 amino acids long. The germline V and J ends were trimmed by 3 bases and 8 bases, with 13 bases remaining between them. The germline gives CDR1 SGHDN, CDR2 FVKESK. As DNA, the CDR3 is TGTGCCAGCAGCCAGGGAGCTCCCAACGAAAAACTGTTTTTT. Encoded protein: CASSQGAPNEKLFF. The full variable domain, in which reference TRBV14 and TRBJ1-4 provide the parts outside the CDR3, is EAGVTQFPSHSVIEKGQTVTLRCDPISGHDNLYWYRRVMGKEIKFLLHFVKESKQDESGMPNNRFLAERTGGTYSTLKVQPAELEDSGVYFCASSQGAPNEKLFFGSGTQLSVL.

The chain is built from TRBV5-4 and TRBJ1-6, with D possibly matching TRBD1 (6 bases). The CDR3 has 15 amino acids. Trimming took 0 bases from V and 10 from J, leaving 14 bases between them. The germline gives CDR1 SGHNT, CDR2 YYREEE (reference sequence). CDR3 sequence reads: CASSLGVAGVSPLHF. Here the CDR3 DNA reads TGTGCCAGCAGCTTGGGTGTGGCAGGGGTCTCACCCCTCCACTTT.

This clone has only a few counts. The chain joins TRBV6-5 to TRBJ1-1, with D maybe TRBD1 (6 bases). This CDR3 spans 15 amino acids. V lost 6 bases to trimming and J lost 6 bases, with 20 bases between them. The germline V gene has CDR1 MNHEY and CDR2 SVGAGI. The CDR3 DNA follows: TGTGCCAGCAGGCCAGTAGGGGGGGCTCGAGCTGAAGCTTTCTTT. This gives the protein CASRPVGGARAEAFF.

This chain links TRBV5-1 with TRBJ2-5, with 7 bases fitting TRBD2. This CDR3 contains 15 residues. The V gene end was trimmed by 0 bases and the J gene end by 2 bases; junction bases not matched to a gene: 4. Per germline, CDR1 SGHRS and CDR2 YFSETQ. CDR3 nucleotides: TGCGCCAGCAGCTTGGGCGGGGGAAAGCAAGAGACCCAGTACTTC. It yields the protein CASSLGGGKQETQYF.